One sample yielded the 31 T cell receptor beta chains listed below, sequenced in a study of human T cells and chemical hapten exposure. TCRdb fed the RACE reads into MiXCR, producing one record per CDR3 protein. The sample carries tens of thousands of distinct CDR3 sequences, roughly 13% recorded once. As for time point: patch test 3, about 24 weeks after DPC sensitization. Treatment of the sample: therapeutic diphenylcyclopropenone sensitization with weekly scalp DPC. Source: whole blood, taken in connection with sensitization to the hapten diphenylcyclopropenone (DPC). The receptors derive from a woman in her fifties or sixties with alopecia areata. Some clones in this sample may be carry-over from other donors' samples.

The rearrangement joins TRBV27 to TRBJ2-5; D perhaps matches TRBD1 (6 bases). Between the trimmed V and J ends, which lost 8 bases and 0 bases, there was a span of 10 bases. The V gene's germline CDR1 is MNHEY and CDR2 SMNVEV (reference sequence). There are 13 residues in the CDR3. The CDR3 sequence: CASSQGYQETQYF. The CDR3 DNA reads as TGTGCCAGCTCCCAGGGGTACCAAGAGACCCAGTACTTC.

The sample holds many counts of this clonotype. V and J are TRBV7-2 and TRBJ2-3, with TRBD2 as a possible D gene (5 bases). Germline V gene sequence: CDR1 SGHTA, CDR2 FQGNSA. The CDR3 totals 16 residues. V lost 4 bases and J 2 bases, leaving 16 bases between the germline ends. This chain's CDR3 is CASSSEPRAFTDTQYF. For the CDR3, the DNA is TGTGCCAGCAGCTCCGAACCGCGGGCCTTCACAGATACGCAGTATTTT.

This clonotype showed up many times. The chain carries TRBV6-5 and TRBJ2-5; 10 positions match TRBD2. The CDR3 extends over 14 amino acids. V shed 2 bases, J shed 7 bases, and the junction held 4 bases outside the gene matches. Looked up from germline, CDR1 is MNHEY and CDR2 is SVGAGI. The CDR3, as DNA: TGTGCCAGCAGTTACAGCGGGAGGGCCGGGACCCAGTACTTC. Translation: CASSYSGRAGTQYF.

This clonotype was counted only a few times. This chain connects TRBV7-9 to TRBJ2-3; no definite D call. The CDR3 spans 16 residues. CDR1 is SEHNR, CDR2 FQNEAQ, per germline (reference sequence). V was clipped by 3 bases and J by 3 bases, with 16 bases between them. The chain's CDR3 is CASSFTLRPVTDTQYF. DNA for the CDR3: TGTGCCAGCAGCTTCACCCTTAGGCCCGTTACAGATACGCAGTATTTT.

This clonotype was seen ten or more times. The chain employs TRBV7-2 and TRBJ2-3; D is unresolved. The CDR3 has 15 residues. V lost 5 bases and J lost 2, with 14 bases in between. CDR1 and CDR2 from the germline V gene are SGHTA and FQGNSA. CDR3 nucleotide sequence: TGTGCCAGCAGCACCAACTCGATCGACACAGATACGCAGTATTTT. It specifies CASSTNSIDTDTQYF.

The V gene is TRBV11-2, the J gene TRBJ2-3; a weak D match, TRBD1 (5 bases). Germline assignment: CDR1 SGHAT and CDR2 FQNNGV. Trimming took off 1 base at V and 2 bases at J, with 7 bases between the two ends. This CDR3 has 14 amino acids. CDR3 residues: CASSLGQFTDTQYF. CDR3 nucleotides: TGTGCCAGCAGCTTAGGACAGTTCACAGATACGCAGTATTTT.

The sample holds a few counts of this clonotype. The chain links TRBV19 to TRBJ2-3; no clear D. From germline, CDR1 is LNHDA and CDR2 SQIVND (reference sequence). The V end lost 1 base, the J end lost 0 bases, and 5 bases lay between the germline ends. The CDR3 is 14 amino acids. Here the CDR3 DNA reads TGTGCCAGTAGTATAGGCAGCAGCACAGATACGCAGTATTTT. Protein sequence: CASSIGSSTDTQYF.

This clonotype was recorded at least ten times. The V and J genes are TRBV5-1 and TRBJ2-5; 15 bases are a match to TRBD2. CDR1 SGHRS and CDR2 YFSETQ come from the germline V gene. V shed 2 bases, J shed 5 bases, and the junction held 10 bases outside the gene matches. The CDR3 runs 18 residues. The CDR3 region has the DNA TGCGCCAGCAGCTTCCGCAGGACTAGCGGGAGGGCCTATGAGACCCAGTACTTC. Its protein is CASSFRRTSGRAYETQYF.

This clonotype was seen more than once but under ten times. This rearrangement joins TRBV15 to TRBJ2-2; D not certain. Germline CDR1 reads LNHNV; CDR2 reads YYDKDF (reference sequence). V lost 3 bases, J lost 3 bases, and 2 bases lay in between. The CDR3 consists of 12 residues. CDR3 DNA sequence: TGTGCCACCAGCAGTCACACCGGGGAGCTGTTTTTT. It specifies CATSSHTGELFF.

This clonotype has at least ten counts. CDR3 bases: TGTGCCAGCAGCTTAGACCGACCACTCGATGAGCAGTTCTTC. Residues: CASSLDRPLDEQFF. The chain has TRBV11-2 and TRBJ2-1; D not resolved. V was trimmed by 0 bases and J by 8 bases, leaving 11 bases between them. The germline V gene has CDR1 SGHAT and CDR2 FQNNGV. CDR3 size: 14 residues.

V and J are TRBV12-3 or TRBV12-4 and TRBJ2-2; D not resolved. The ends were cut back, 3 bases at V and 6 bases at J, with 11 bases in the middle. This CDR3 comprises 14 residues. CDR3 loop: CASSFLMGAGELFF. In DNA, the CDR3 is TGTGCCAGCAGTTTTCTTATGGGCGCCGGGGAGCTGTTTTTT.

The chain couples TRBV10-2 to TRBJ1-2, with unresolved D. Germline CDR1 and CDR2: WSHSY and SAAADI. CDR3 length: 17 amino acids. Trimming took off 0 bases at V and 3 bases at J, with 17 bases between the two ends. The CDR3 region has the DNA TGCGCCAGCAGTGAGTCGCGGAGGGCCCTTAAACACTATGGCTACACCTTC. It encodes CASSESRRALKHYGYTF.

The rearrangement links TRBV28 to TRBJ2-3, with 9 nucleotides matching TRBD2. CDR1 MDHEN and CDR2 SYDVKM come from the germline V gene. The CDR3 runs to 15 residues. V was pared by 7 bases and J by 3 bases, with 8 bases of the junction left unmatched. CDR3 residues: CASNGPSGRTDTQYF. The DNA of the CDR3 is TGTGCCAGCAATGGGCCCAGCGGGAGGACAGATACGCAGTATTTT.

This clonotype was observed at least ten times. The rearrangement links TRBV2 to TRBJ2-1, with a weak D call TRBD2 (6 bases). Germline V gene data show CDR1 as SNHLY and CDR2 as FYNNEI. The ends were cut back, 7 bases at V and 6 bases at J, with 16 bases in the middle. This CDR3 region has 14 residues. The CDR3 region is CASNGGGVSNEQFF. CDR3 coding DNA: TGTGCCAGCAACGGGGGAGGAGTTAGCAATGAGCAGTTCTTC.

This clonotype came up many times. The J gene is TRBJ2-5, the V gene TRBV29-1, with D perhaps matching TRBD2 (6 bases). Trimming cost V 7 bases and J 4 bases, with 19 bases left between them. Germline V gives CDR1 SQVTM, CDR2 ANQGSEA. CDR3 length equals 14 residues. The CDR3 DNA follows: TGCAGCGCTGGCAGTACCCGGCGGGGAGAGACCCAGTACTTC. Its translation: CSAGSTRRGETQYF.

This sequence joins TRBV5-1 and TRBJ2-7; D is perhaps TRBD1 (5 bases). Trimming took 0 bases from V and 2 from J, leaving 9 bases between them. Germline lookup yields CDR1 SGHRS and CDR2 YFSETQ. This CDR3 is 14 amino acids long. This CDR3 reads CASSLVPGTYEQYF. DNA of the CDR3: TGCGCCAGCAGCTTGGTGCCAGGGACCTACGAGCAGTACTTC. The full variable domain, its missing parts supplied by reference TRBV5-1 and TRBJ2-7, is KAGVTQTPRYLIKTRGQQVTLSCSPISGHRSVSWYQQTPGQGLQFLFEYFSETQRNKGNFPGRFSGRQFSNSRSEMNVSTLELGDSALYLCASSLVPGTYEQYFGPGTRLTVT.

This chain links TRBV6-6 with TRBJ1-1; 7 bases align to TRBD1. Germline-derived CDR1 and CDR2 are MNHNY and SVGAGI (reference sequence). The ends lost 4 bases at V and 7 bases at J; junction bases unmatched: 9. This CDR3 is built from 14 residues. CDR3 coding DNA: TGTGCCAGCAGTTTTACAGGGGCATCCCTTGAAGCTTTCTTT. Protein sequence: CASSFTGASLEAFF.

The chain has TRBV27 and TRBJ2-2, with D possibly TRBD2 on 6 matching bases. Germline CDR1 and CDR2: MNHEY and SMNVEV (reference sequence). The ends were cut back, 8 bases at V and 1 base at J, with 14 bases in the middle. This CDR3 is 15 amino acids long. The DNA of the CDR3 is TGTGCCAGCGCGGGACTGTCCTTGAACACCGGGGAGCTGTTTTTT. It yields the protein CASAGLSLNTGELFF.

The chain couples TRBV30 to TRBJ2-1, with 8 bases matching TRBD1. The germline gives CDR1 GTSNPN, CDR2 SVGIG (reference sequence). V lost 2 bases to trimming and J lost 9 bases; unmatched junction nucleotides: 6. The CDR3 totals 13 residues. CDR3: CAWSSRQGIEQFF. Written as DNA, the CDR3 is TGTGCCTGGAGTTCCCGACAGGGGATTGAGCAGTTCTTC.

This clonotype was recorded a few times. At one of its ends the junction is not consistent with the germline gene, which may arise from a read error. The rearrangement uses TRBV11-2 and TRBJ1-1; D unresolved. CDR1 and CDR2 from the germline V gene are SGHAT and FQNNGV. The CDR3 contains 15 residues. In DNA, the CDR3 is TGTGCCAGCAGCTTAGATCGGGGTATGAACGCTGAAGCTTTCTTT. It yields the protein CASSLDRGMNAEAFF.

This clonotype was recorded a few times. V gene TRBV5-6 combines with J gene TRBJ2-3; no definite D call. CDR1 SGHDT and CDR2 YYEEEE come from the germline V gene. Trimming took 0 bases from V and 7 from J, leaving 9 bases between them. The CDR3 runs 13 residues. CDR3 residues: CASSLVYWNTQYF. Here the CDR3 DNA reads TGTGCCAGCAGCTTGGTTTATTGGAATACGCAGTATTTT.

The chain combines TRBV19 with TRBJ2-5, with 7 bases aligning to TRBD1. Germline CDR1 and CDR2: LNHDA and SQIVND (reference sequence). J lost 5 bases, V lost 5 bases, and 8 bases had no gene match. The CDR3 is 14 amino acids. The CDR3: CASSSRTGDETQYF. The CDR3 nucleotides are TGTGCCAGTAGTTCTCGGACAGGAGACGAGACCCAGTACTTC.

J is TRBJ2-2 and V is TRBV11-2; D perhaps matches TRBD1 (6 bases). The CDR3 covers 15 residues. Germline V gives CDR1 SGHAT, CDR2 FQNNGV. Trimming removed 2 bases at V and 0 bases at J, with 7 bases between. The DNA for the CDR3 is TGTGCCAGCAGCTTACAGGGGACGAACACCGGGGAGCTGTTTTTT. Its protein is CASSLQGTNTGELFF.

This clonotype was counted ten times or more. The chain employs TRBV20-1 and TRBJ2-3; D is unclear. Trimming took 3 bases from V and 2 from J, leaving 9 bases between them. Germline V gene sequence: CDR1 DFQATT, CDR2 SNEGSKA (reference sequence). This CDR3 is 13 amino acids long. CDR3 sequence reads: CSASGASTDTQYF. For the CDR3, the DNA is TGCAGTGCTAGCGGAGCATCCACAGATACGCAGTATTTT.

This clonotype was observed many times. The chain couples TRBV2 to TRBJ2-2; D may be TRBD1 (5 bases). Germline CDR1 and CDR2: SNHLY and FYNNEI. This CDR3 is built from 14 residues. V was clipped by 6 bases and J by 7 bases, with 15 bases between them. CDR3 amino acids: CASRVEGVGGELFF. DNA of the CDR3: TGTGCCAGCAGAGTCGAAGGGGTCGGCGGGGAGCTGTTTTTT.

This clonotype was observed many times. CDR3 amino acids: CSAAPGTGLNTEAFF. CDR3 coding DNA: TGCAGTGCTGCCCCCGGGACAGGATTAAACACTGAAGCTTTCTTT. The J gene is TRBJ1-1, the V gene TRBV20-1; 8 bases line up with TRBD1. CDR1 and CDR2 (germline): DFQATT, SNEGSKA (reference sequence). The CDR3 has 15 residues. J was trimmed by 2 bases and V by 5 bases; bases with no gene match: 10.

As regards this clonotype: Being one base from a much bigger clone, this may be a read error. The chain recombines TRBV7-6 with TRBJ2-3; D unresolved. The V gene's germline CDR1 is SGHVS and CDR2 FNYEAQ. The CDR3 extends over 14 amino acids. DNA for the CDR3: TGTGTCAGCAGCTTGTCCACTAGCACAGATACGCAGTATTTT. It translates to CVSSLSTSTDTQYF.

Many counts were recorded for this clonotype. The genes are TRBV6-7 and TRBJ2-1, with 8 bases aligning to TRBD2. TRBV6-7 is an open reading frame whose function is uncertain. Trimming removed 7 bases from V and 7 bases from J; junction bases left unmatched: 15. CDR3 size: 16 residues. Here the CDR3 reads CASTSIVAGGRNEQFF. The CDR3 region has the DNA TGTGCCAGCACCTCAATCGTTGCGGGAGGTAGAAATGAGCAGTTCTTC.

The gene calls are TRBV10-2 and TRBJ1-5, with D possibly TRBD1 on 5 matching bases. This CDR3 comprises 14 residues. Germline V gene data show CDR1 as WSHSY and CDR2 as SAAADI. The V gene lost 2 bases and the J gene lost 3 bases, with 8 bases spanning the gap. The DNA for the CDR3 is TGCGCCAGCAGTGAGCCCAGGGCCAATCAGCCCCAGCATTTT. Encoded protein: CASSEPRANQPQHF.

The rearrangement uses TRBV7-2 and TRBJ2-1; D might be TRBD2 (6 bases). Trimming took off 2 bases at V and 10 bases at J, with 27 bases between the two ends. CDR3 length: 18 amino acids. Germline V lookup: CDR1 SGHTA, CDR2 FQGNSA. The CDR3 sequence: CASSLWVGGEPRRDEQFF. The CDR3 region has the DNA TGTGCCAGCAGCTTATGGGTTGGCGGGGAGCCCCGTAGGGACGAGCAGTTCTTC.

This clonotype was counted many times. This sequence joins TRBV11-2 and TRBJ2-5; D gene unclear. CDR3 size: 14 residues. CDR1 and CDR2 from the germline V gene are SGHAT and FQNNGV. V gave up 0 bases and J gave up 5 bases, with 10 bases separating them. CDR3 sequence reads: CASSLDMNRETQYF. CDR3 coding DNA: TGTGCCAGCAGCTTAGACATGAATAGGGAGACCCAGTACTTC.